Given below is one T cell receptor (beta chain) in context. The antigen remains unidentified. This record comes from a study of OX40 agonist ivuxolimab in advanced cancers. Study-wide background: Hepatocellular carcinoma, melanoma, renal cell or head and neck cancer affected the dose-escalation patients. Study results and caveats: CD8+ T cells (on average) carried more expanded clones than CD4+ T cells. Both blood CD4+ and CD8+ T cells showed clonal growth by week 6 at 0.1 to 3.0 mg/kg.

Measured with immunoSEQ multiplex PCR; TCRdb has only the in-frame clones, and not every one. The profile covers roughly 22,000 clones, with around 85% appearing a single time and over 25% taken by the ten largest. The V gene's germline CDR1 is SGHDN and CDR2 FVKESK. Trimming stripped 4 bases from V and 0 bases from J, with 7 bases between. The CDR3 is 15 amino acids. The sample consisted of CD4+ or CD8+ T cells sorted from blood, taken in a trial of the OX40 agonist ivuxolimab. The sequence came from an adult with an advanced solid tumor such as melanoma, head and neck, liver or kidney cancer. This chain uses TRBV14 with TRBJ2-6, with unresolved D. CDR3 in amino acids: CASSLTLSGANVLTF. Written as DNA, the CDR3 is TGTGCCAGCAGCCTGACCCTCTCTGGGGCCAACGTCCTGACTTTC.